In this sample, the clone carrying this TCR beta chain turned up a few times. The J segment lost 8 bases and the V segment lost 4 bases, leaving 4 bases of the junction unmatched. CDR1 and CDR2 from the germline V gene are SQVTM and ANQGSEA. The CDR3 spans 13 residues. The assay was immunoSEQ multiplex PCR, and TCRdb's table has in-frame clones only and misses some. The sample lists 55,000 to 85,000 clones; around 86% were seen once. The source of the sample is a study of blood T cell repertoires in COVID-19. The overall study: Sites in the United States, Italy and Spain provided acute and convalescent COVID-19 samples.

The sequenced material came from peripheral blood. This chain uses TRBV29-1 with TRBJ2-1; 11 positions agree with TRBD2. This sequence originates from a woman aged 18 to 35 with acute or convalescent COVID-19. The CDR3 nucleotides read TGCAGCGTTGTTACTAGCGGGAGTTATGAGCAGTTCTTC. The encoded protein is CSVVTSGSYEQFF.